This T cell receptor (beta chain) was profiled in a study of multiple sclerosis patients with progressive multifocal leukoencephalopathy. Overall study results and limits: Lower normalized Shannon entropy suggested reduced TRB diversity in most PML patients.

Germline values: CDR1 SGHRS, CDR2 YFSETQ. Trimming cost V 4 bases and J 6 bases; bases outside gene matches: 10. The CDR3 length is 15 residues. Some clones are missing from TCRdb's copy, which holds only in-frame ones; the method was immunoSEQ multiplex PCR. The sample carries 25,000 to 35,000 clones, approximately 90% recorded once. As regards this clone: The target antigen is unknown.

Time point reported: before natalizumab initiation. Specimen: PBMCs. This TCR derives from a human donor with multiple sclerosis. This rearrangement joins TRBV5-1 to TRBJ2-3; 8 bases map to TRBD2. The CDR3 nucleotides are TGCGCCAGCAGCCCATGGACTAGCAGCCCCGATACGCAGTATTTT. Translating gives CASSPWTSSPDTQYF.